These T cell receptor beta chains were read from a single sample in a study of T cell repertoires in cytomegalovirus infection. MiXCR, run by TCRdb on the reads, gives a single entry per CDR3 protein. The sample consists of approximately 300,000 distinct CDR3 sequences, roughly 25% of them appearing once. What these receptors recognize is not known. The sequenced sample was cultured PBMCs, obtained from culture after CMV antigen stimulation. The receptors here all came from a human donor in good health (CMV status not recorded). Some clones in this sample may be carry-over from other donors' samples. The CDR3 runs from the conserved cysteine through the conserved F or W. Size tells how often a clone was seen (once, few, many) or the class of an expanded clone, and some rows leave it out.

-	TRBV6-2/TRBV6-3	TRBJ1-2	CASSRATDYGYTF
many	TRBV7-8	TRBJ2-2	CASSLAPRLGELFF
-	TRBV27	TRBJ2-3	CASSFDALGSTDTQYF
-	TRBV7-9	TRBJ1-5	CASSNDRVRNQPQHF
-	TRBV10-3	TRBJ2-7	CAIRRDGQYEQYF
-	TRBV4-3	TRBJ1-2	CASSLSQGALGYTF
many	TRBV7-9	TRBJ1-2	CASSPRQQNYGYTF
-	TRBV20-1	TRBJ2-3	CSVPDRGQADTQYF
many	TRBV15	TRBJ2-3	CATSRPRGASGRAGTDTQYF
-	TRBV7-8	TRBJ2-5	CASSPRRGIQETQYF
-	TRBV20-1	TRBJ1-4	CSAIPGEKLFF
-	TRBV20-1	TRBJ2-4	CSAKRSGQLAKNIQYF
few	TRBV11-3	TRBJ1-3	CASSFSGGSGNTIYF
-	TRBV15	TRBJ1-2	CATSRDVTGRYGYTF
few	TRBV7-6	TRBJ2-1	CASSPFSGESSYNEQFF
many	TRBV7-2	TRBJ2-1	CASSQRTSGSLRLDEQFF
-	TRBV11-2	TRBJ2-1	CASSLSENNEQFF
-	TRBV6-2/TRBV6-3	TRBJ2-1	CASSSRVGISNEQFF
-	TRBV27	TRBJ2-3	CASRPLRIAGDFSADTQYF
few	TRBV6-2/TRBV6-3	TRBJ2-1	CASSQRQGLSEQFF
few	TRBV19	TRBJ2-3	CASSTRLAGASSTDTQYF
-	TRBV20-1	TRBJ1-1	CSAPTGANTEAFF
-	TRBV19	TRBJ2-7	CASSTRDRAAYEQYF
many	TRBV12-3/TRBV12-4	TRBJ1-4	CASSLERAGPEKLFF
many	TRBV4-2	TRBJ2-7	CASSRTSGSSSYEQYF
few	TRBV11-2	TRBJ2-7	CASSLDKREVDEQYF
-	TRBV28	TRBJ1-5	CASRTGQFNQPQHF
many	TRBV7-2	TRBJ2-7	CASSRAGRQGSYEQYF
many	TRBV28	TRBJ2-7	CASSSTGTPNF
-	TRBV20-1	TRBJ1-4	CSARNREKLFF
-	TRBV29-1	TRBJ1-5	CSVPAGTGNSNQPQHF
few	TRBV11-2	TRBJ1-5	CASSLGLDQPQHF
few	TRBV7-6	TRBJ2-1	CASSKGLADNEQFF
few	TRBV10-3	TRBJ2-1	CAISGVASGISSYNEQFF
-	TRBV12-3/TRBV12-4	TRBJ2-2	CASSPLTGELFF
-	TRBV19	TRBJ2-7	CASSIAPGQGNYEQYF
few	TRBV7-2	TRBJ2-1	CASSPSRTPQFF
-	TRBV15	TRBJ2-3	CATQTGGSDTQYF
-	TRBV11-2	TRBJ2-1	CASSFTGNPIYNEQFF
-	TRBV20-1	TRBJ2-1	CSARPLSGKGNYNEQFF
many	TRBV12-3/TRBV12-4	TRBJ1-6	CASKRAFSPLHF
few	TRBV6-6	TRBJ2-5	CASSPNFRMGLATETQYF
-	TRBV28	TRBJ1-2	CASSRTDTNYGYTF
few	TRBV7-2	TRBJ1-5	CASSQRGLVQPQHF
few	TRBV19	TRBJ2-1	CASSDINEQFF
-	TRBV10-3	TRBJ2-5	CATAAGRQETQYF
many	TRBV7-2	TRBJ1-2	CASSFERTIHF
many	TRBV28	TRBJ2-1	CASSLGWNEQFF
few	TRBV7-9	TRBJ1-1	CASTGGRDAFF
many	TRBV4-3	TRBJ2-7	CASSQEGYRDRAYEQYF
-	TRBV20-1	TRBJ1-1	CSAVIMTGLNTEAFF
many	TRBV12-3/TRBV12-4	TRBJ2-3	CASSISAVDTQYF
-	TRBV6-5	TRBJ2-2	CASRPGQYTGELFF
many	TRBV7-2	TRBJ2-7	CASSFEPPLIAGGRPYEQYF
-	TRBV25-1	TRBJ1-4	CASSEAGYNEKLFF
-	TRBV2	TRBJ2-7	CASSEATSGRAKRYEQYF
-	TRBV18	TRBJ1-2	CASSPHRDYGYTF
-	TRBV7-3	TRBJ2-3	CASTKFGTSGSGDTQYF
few	TRBV15	TRBJ1-1	CATSKDSMRRNTEAFF
-	TRBV7-8	TRBJ1-3	CASTRDGGNTVYF